Listed here is a single T cell receptor (beta chain). The data stem from a study of OX40 agonist ivuxolimab in advanced cancers. Study background: Males comprised about 78% of the group, whose mean age was approximately 62 years (range 23 to 79). Partial responses occurred in three patients (one hepatocellular carcinoma, two cutaneous melanoma). The eligibility criteria allowed prior anti-PD-1, anti-PD-L1 or anti-CTLA-4 therapy, and 30% to 45% had some.

The protocol was immunoSEQ multiplex PCR, while the TCRdb copy is restricted to in-frame clones and leaves out a portion. Of about 64,000 clones in the sample, approximately 90% were seen once. Germline CDR1 is MGHRA and CDR2 is YSYEKL. Trimming removed 4 bases at V and 2 bases at J, with 18 bases between. This CDR3 region has 18 residues. This specimen consisted of CD4+ or CD8+ T cells sorted from blood, obtained in a trial of the OX40 agonist ivuxolimab. The V gene is TRBV4-1, the J gene TRBJ2-6; tentatively, D is TRBD1 (6 bases). The source of this sequence is an adult with an advanced solid tumor such as melanoma, head and neck, liver or kidney cancer. Here the CDR3 DNA reads TGCGCCAGCAGCCGAATGGCAGGGGACGTGGCTGGGGCCAACGTCCTGACTTTC. Protein sequence: CASSRMAGDVAGANVLTF.